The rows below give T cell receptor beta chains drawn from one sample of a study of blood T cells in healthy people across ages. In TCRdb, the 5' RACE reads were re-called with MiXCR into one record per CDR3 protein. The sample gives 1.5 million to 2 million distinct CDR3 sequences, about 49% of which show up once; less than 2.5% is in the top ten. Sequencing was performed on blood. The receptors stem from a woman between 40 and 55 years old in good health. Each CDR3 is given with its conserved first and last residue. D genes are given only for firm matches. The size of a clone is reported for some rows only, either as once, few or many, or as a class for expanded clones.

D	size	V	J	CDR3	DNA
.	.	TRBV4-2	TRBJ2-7	CASSQRRQDEQYF	TGTGCCAGCAGCCAAAGGCGCCAGGACGAGCAGTACTTC
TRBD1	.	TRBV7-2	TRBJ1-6	CASSHRQGRNSPLHF	TGTGCCAGCAGCCATCGACAGGGTAGAAATTCACCCCTCCACTTT
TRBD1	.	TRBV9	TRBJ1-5	CASSSQGVSNQPQHF	TGTGCCAGCAGCTCCCAGGGGGTTAGCAATCAGCCCCAGCATTTT
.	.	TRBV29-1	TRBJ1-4	CSAGGRQGDEKLFF	TGCAGCGCCGGTGGCCGGCAGGGTGATGAAAAACTGTTTTTT
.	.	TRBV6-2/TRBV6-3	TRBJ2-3	CASSPRVTVRDTQYF	TGTGCCAGCAGTCCCCGGGTCACCGTAAGAGATACACAGTATTTT
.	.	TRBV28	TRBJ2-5	CASSFLESQETQYF	TGTGCCAGCAGTTTCCTAGAGTCCCAAGAGACCCAGTACTTC
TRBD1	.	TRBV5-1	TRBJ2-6	CASSLDRGTFSGANVLTF	TGCGCCAGCAGCTTGGACAGGGGAACTTTTTCTGGGGCCAACGTCCTGACTTTC
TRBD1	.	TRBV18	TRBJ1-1	CASSPGGTGGASEAFF	TGTGCCAGCTCACCCGGGGGCACAGGGGGCGCATCTGAAGCTTTCTTT
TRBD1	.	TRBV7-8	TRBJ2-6	CASSSGRTGAGANVLTF	TGTGCCAGCAGCTCAGGACGGACAGGGGCTGGGGCCAACGTCCTGACTTTC
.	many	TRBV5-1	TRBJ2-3	CASSLAGIDTQYF	TGCGCCAGCAGCTTGGCCGGGATAGATACGCAGTATTTT
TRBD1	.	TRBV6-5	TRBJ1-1	CASSFGQGEAFF	TGTGCCAGCAGTTTCGGACAGGGTGAAGCTTTCTTT
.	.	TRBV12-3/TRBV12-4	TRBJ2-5	CASSLLSVSETQYF	TGTGCCAGCAGTTTATTGTCAGTTTCGGAGACCCAGTACTTC
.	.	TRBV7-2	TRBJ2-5	CASSKPGALEETQYF	TGTGCCAGCAGCAAGCCAGGGGCTTTGGAAGAGACCCAGTACTTC
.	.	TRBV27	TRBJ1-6	CASGPGSTSYNSPLHF	TGTGCCAGCGGTCCTGGGAGTACGTCCTATAATTCACCCCTCCACTTT
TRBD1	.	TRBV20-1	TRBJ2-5	CSASQGFGETQYF	TGCAGTGCCTCACAGGGGTTCGGAGAGACCCAGTACTTC
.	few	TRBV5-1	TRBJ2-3	CASSSDPGDPPDTQYF	TGCGCCAGCAGCTCGGACCCTGGAGATCCCCCAGATACGCAGTATTTT
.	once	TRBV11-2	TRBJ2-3	CASSLVGGYPDTQYF	TGTGCCAGCAGCTTAGTGGGGGGTTACCCAGATACGCAGTATTTT
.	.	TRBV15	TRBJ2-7	CATSRAGAGASYEQYF	TGTGCCACCAGCAGAGCGGGAGCAGGGGCATCCTACGAGCAGTACTTC
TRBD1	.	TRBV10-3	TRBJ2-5	CAISWTGKETQYF	TGTGCCATCAGTTGGACAGGGAAGGAGACCCAGTACTTC
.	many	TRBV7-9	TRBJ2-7	CASSPTTGYEQYF	TGTGCCAGCTCACCAACGACAGGCTACGAGCAGTACTTC
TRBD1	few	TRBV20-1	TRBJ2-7	CSAPERPWTGPSSEQYF	TGCAGTGCTCCGGAAAGACCTTGGACAGGGCCATCCTCCGAGCAGTACTTC
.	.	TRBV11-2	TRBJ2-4	CASSLEGRVAKNIQYF	TGTGCCAGCAGCTTAGAAGGCAGGGTAGCCAAAAACATTCAGTACTTC
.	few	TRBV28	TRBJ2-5	CASSLITGETQYF	TGTGCCAGCAGTTTAATAACCGGAGAGACCCAGTACTTC
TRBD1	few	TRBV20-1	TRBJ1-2	CSARRGQGRSNYGYTF	TGCAGTGCTAGACGGGGACAGGGAAGGTCGAACTATGGCTACACCTTC
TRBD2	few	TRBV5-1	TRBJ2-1	CASSLGSSGGLYNEQFF	TGCGCCAGCAGCTTGGGGTCTAGCGGGGGGCTATACAATGAGCAGTTCTTC
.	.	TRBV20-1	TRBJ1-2	CSARGREFYGYTF	TGCAGTGCTAGGGGCCGTGAGTTCTATGGTTACACCTTC
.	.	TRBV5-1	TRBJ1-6	CASSAFGEGYNSPLHF	TGCGCCAGCAGCGCCTTCGGGGAAGGCTATAATTCACCCCTCCACTTT
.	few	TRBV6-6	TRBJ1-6	CASSYSIPATYNSPLHF	TGTGCCAGCAGTTACTCGATTCCGGCAACCTATAATTCACCCCTCCACTTT